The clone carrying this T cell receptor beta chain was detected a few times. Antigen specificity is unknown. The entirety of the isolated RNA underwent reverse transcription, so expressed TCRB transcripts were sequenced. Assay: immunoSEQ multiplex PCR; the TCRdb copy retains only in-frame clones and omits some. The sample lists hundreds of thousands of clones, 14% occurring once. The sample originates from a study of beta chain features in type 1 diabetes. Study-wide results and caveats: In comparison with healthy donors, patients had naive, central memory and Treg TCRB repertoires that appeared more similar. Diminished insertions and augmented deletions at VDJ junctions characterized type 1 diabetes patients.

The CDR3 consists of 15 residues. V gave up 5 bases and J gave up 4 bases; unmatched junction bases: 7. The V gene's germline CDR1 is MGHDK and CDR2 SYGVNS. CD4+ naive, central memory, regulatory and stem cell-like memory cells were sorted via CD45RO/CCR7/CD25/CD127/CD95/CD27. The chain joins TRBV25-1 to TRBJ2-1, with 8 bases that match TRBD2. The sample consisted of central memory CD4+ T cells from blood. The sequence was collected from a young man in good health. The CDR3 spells CASSPRLAGYNEQFF. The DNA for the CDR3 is TGTGCCAGCAGTCCACGGCTAGCGGGTTACAATGAGCAGTTCTTC.